This T cell receptor beta chain came from a study of blood T cell repertoires in COVID-19. Assay: immunoSEQ multiplex PCR; the TCRdb copy retains only in-frame clones and omits some. Of tens of thousands of clones listed, approximately 88% are singletons. Germline CDR1 is SGHTA and CDR2 is FQGTGA. Trimming took 5 bases from V and 7 from J; bases not matched to a gene: 7. The length of the CDR3 is 15 residues. The genes are TRBV7-3 and TRBJ2-1, with TRBD2 identical over 11 bases. The clonotype was recovered from a woman aged 60-75 years with COVID-19, enrolled during active disease. Sequencing was done on a sample of peripheral blood. CDR3 in DNA: TGTGCCAGCAGCCTTGGGACTAGCGGAGTAAATGAGCAGTTCTTC. It encodes CASSLGTSGVNEQFF.